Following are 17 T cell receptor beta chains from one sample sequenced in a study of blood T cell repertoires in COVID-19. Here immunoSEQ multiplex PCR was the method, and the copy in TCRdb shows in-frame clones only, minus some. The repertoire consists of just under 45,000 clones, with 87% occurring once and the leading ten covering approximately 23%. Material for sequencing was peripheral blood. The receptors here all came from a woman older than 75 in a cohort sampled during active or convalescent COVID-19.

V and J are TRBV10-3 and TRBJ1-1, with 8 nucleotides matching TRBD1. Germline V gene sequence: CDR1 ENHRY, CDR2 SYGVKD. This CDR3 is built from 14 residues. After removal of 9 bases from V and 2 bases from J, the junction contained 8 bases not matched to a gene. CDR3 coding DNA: TGTGCCATTGGACAGGGCCGCTTTAACACTGAAGCTTTCTTT. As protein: CAIGQGRFNTEAFF.

The CDR3 reads CASSQPPSGTYQETQYF. For the CDR3, the DNA is TGTGCCAGCAGCCAACCCCCTAGCGGGACGTACCAAGAGACCCAGTACTTC. This chain connects TRBV11-3 to TRBJ2-5; TRBD2 aligns across 9 bases. Germline CDR1 and CDR2: SGHNT and YENEEA. CDR3 length: 17 amino acids. The V segment lost 5 bases and the J segment 0 bases; nucleotides outside the gene matches: 10.

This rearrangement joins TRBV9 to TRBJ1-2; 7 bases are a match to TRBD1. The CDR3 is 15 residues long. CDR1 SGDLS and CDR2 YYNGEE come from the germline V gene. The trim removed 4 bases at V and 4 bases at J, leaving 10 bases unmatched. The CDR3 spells CASSPRTGAGYGYTF. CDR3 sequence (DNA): TGTGCCAGCAGCCCAAGGACAGGCGCAGGCTATGGCTACACCTTC.

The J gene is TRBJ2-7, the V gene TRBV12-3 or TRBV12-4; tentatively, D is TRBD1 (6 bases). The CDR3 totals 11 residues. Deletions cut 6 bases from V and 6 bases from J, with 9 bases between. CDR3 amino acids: CASSNRAEQYF. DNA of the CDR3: TGTGCCAGCAGCAACAGGGCCGAGCAGTACTTC.

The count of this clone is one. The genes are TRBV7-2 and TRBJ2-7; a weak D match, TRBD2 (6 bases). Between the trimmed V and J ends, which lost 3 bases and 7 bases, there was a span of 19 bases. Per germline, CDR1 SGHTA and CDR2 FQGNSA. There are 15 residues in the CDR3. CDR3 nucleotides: TGTGCCAGCAGCTTCACCGGGACTTACTCGGGGGAGCAGTACTTC. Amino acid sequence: CASSFTGTYSGEQYF.

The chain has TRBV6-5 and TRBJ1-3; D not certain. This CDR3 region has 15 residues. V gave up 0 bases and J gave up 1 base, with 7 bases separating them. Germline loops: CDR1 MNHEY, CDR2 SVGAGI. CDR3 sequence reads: CASSYSYGSGNTIYF. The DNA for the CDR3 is TGTGCCAGCAGTTACTCGTACGGTTCTGGAAACACCATATATTTT.

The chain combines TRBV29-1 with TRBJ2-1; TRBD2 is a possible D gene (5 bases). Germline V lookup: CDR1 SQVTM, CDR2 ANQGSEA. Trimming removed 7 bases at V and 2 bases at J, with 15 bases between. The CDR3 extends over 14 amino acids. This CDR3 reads CSAMPGWTYNEQFF. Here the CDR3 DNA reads TGCAGCGCCATGCCGGGGTGGACCTACAATGAGCAGTTCTTC.

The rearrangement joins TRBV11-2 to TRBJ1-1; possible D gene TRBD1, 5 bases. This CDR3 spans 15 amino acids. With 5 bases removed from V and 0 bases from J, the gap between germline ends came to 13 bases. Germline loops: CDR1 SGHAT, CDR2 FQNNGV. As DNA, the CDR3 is TGTGCCAGCAGCGTAAGGGGCGGCATGAACACTGAAGCTTTCTTT. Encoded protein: CASSVRGGMNTEAFF.

DNA of the CDR3: TGCGCCAGCAGCTTGATGGGAGTTGGTACAGATACGCAGTATTTT. It specifies CASSLMGVGTDTQYF. The rearrangement uses TRBV5-1 and TRBJ2-3; D may be TRBD2 (5 bases). This CDR3 spans 15 amino acids. Germline V CDR1 and CDR2: SGHRS, YFSETQ. V was pared by 1 base and J by 3 bases, with 12 bases between.

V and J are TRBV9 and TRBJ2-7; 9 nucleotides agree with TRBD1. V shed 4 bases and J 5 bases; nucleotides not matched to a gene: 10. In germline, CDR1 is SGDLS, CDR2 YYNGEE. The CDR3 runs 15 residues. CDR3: CASSPGGQGTHEQYF. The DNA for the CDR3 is TGTGCCAGCAGCCCGGGGGGACAGGGCACCCACGAGCAGTACTTC.

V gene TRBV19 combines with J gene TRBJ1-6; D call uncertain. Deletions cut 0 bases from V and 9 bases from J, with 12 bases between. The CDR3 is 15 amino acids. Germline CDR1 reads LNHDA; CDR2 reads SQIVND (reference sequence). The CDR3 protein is CASSIDRASGSPLHF. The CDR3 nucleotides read TGTGCCAGTAGTATAGATCGGGCAAGCGGTTCACCCCTCCACTTT. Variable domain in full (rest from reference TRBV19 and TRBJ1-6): DGGITQSPKYLFRKEGQNVTLSCEQNLNHDAMYWYRQDPGQGLRLIYYSQIVNDFQKGDIAEGYSVSREKKESFPLTVTSAQKNPTAFYLCASSIDRASGSPLHFGNGTRLTVT.

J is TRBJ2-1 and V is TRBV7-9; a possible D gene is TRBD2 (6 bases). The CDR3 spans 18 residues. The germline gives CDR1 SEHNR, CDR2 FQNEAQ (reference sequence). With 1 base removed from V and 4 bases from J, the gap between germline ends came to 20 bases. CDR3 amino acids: CASSLDRLASFPYNEQFF. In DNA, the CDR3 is TGTGCCAGCAGCTTAGATCGGCTAGCGAGTTTCCCATACAATGAGCAGTTCTTC.

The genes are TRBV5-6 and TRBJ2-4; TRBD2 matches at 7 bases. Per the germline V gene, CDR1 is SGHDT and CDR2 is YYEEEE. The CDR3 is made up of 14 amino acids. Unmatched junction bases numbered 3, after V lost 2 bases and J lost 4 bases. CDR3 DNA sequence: TGTGCCAGCAGCTTTGGGACTACGAAAAACATTCAGTACTTC. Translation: CASSFGTTKNIQYF.

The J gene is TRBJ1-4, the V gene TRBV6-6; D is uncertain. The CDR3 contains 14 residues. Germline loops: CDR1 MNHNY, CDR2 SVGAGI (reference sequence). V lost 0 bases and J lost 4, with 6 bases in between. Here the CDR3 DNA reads TGTGCCAGCAGTTACTCTACGGTTAATGAAAAACTGTTTTTT. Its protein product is CASSYSTVNEKLFF.

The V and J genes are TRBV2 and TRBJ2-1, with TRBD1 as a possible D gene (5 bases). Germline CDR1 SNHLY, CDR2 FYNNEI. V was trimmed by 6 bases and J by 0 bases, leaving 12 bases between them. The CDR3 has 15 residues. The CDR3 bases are TGTGCCAGCAGCGACCAGGGTAGCTCCTACAATGAGCAGTTCTTC. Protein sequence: CASSDQGSSYNEQFF.

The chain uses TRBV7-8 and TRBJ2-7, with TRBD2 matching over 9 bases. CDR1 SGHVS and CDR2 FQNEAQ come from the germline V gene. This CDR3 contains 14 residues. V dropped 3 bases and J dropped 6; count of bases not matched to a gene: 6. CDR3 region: CASSFRRGGLEQYF. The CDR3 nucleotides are TGTGCCAGCAGCTTCCGGCGGGGGGGCCTCGAGCAGTACTTC.

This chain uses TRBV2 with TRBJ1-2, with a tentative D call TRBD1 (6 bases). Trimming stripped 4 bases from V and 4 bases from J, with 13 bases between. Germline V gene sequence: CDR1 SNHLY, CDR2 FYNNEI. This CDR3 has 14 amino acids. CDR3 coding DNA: TGTGCCAGCAGTGGCGACAGGACAAGCTATGGCTACACCTTC. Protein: CASSGDRTSYGYTF.